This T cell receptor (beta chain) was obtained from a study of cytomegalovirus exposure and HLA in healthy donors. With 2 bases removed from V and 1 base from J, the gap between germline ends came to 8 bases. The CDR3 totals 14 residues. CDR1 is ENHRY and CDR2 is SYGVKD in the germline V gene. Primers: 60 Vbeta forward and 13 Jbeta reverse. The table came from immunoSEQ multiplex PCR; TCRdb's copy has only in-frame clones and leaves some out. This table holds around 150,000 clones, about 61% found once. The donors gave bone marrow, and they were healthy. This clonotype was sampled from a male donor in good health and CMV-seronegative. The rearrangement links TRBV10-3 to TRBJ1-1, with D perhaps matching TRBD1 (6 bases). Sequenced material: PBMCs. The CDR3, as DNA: TGTGCCATCAGTGAGGGGACACGGAACACTGAAGCTTTCTTT. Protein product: CAISEGTRNTEAFF.